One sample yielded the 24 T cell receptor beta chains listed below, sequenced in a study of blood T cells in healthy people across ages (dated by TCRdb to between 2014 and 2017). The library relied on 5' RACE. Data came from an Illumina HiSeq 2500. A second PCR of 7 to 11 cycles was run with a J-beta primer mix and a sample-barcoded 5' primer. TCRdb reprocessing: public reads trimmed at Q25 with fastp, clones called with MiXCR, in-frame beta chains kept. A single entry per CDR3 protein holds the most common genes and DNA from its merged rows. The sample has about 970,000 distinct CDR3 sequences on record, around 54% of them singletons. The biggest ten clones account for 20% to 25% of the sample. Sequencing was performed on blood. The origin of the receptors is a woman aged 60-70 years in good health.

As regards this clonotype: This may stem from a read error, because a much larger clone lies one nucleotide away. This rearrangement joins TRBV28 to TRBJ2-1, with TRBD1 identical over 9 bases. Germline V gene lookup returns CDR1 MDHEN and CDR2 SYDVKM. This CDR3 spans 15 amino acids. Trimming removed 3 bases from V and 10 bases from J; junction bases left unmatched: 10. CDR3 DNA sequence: TGTGCCAGCAGTTTTGGGGGGACAGGGAACTACGAGCAGTTCTTC. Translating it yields CASSFGGTGNYEQFF.

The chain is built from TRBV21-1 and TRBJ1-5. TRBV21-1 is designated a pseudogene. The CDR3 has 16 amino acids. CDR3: CASSKAFRGRHQPQHF. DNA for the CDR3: TGTGCCAGCAGCAAAGCGTTCAGAGGTCGACATCAGCCCCAGCATTTT.

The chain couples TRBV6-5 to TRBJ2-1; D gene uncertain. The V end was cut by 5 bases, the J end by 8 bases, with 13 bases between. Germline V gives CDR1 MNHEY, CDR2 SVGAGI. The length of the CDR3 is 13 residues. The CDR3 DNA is TGTGCCAGCAGTGACAACAATGGGGATGAGCAGTTCTTC. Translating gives CASSDNNGDEQFF.

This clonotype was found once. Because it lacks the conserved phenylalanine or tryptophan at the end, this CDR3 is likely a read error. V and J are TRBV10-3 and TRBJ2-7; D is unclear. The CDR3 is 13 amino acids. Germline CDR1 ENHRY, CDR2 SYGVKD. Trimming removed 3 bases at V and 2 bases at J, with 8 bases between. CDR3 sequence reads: CAISDASPYEQYL. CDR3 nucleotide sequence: TGTGCCATCAGTGACGCCTCCCCCTACGAGCAGTACTTG.

The DNA for the CDR3 is TGTGCCTGGAGTGGAGGATATGGCTACACCTTC. It codes for CAWSGGYGYTF. The chain couples TRBV30 to TRBJ1-2; D is unclear. CDR1 is GTSNPN, CDR2 SVGIG, per germline (reference sequence). The CDR3 totals 11 residues. V lost 1 base, J lost 5 bases, and 5 bases lay in between.

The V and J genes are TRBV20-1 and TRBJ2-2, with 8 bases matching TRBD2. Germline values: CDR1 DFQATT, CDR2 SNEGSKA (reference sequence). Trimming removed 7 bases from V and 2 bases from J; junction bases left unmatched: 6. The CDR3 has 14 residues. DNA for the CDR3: TGCAGTGTGGCCGGGAGGGGCAACACCGGGGAGCTGTTTTTT. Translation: CSVAGRGNTGELFF.

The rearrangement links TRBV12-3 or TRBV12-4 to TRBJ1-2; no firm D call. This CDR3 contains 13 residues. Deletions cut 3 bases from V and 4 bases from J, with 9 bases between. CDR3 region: CASSFSSFYGYTF. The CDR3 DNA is TGTGCCAGCAGTTTTTCCAGTTTCTATGGCTACACCTTC.

Written as DNA, the CDR3 is TGTGCCAGCAGTTACTCGAGACTGAGCAATCAGCCCCAGCATTTT. Its protein is CASSYSRLSNQPQHF. The V and J genes are TRBV6-2 or TRBV6-3 and TRBJ1-5; D is uncertain. CDR1 and CDR2 from the germline V gene are MNHEY and SVGEGT. Trimming removed 0 bases from V and 1 base from J, with 7 bases in between. CDR3 length: 15 amino acids.

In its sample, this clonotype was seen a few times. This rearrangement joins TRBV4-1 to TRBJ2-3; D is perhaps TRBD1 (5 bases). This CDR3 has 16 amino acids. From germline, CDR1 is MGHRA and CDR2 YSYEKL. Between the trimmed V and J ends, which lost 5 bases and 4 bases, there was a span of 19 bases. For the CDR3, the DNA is TGCGCCAGCAGCGGTCAGGTGTGGCAGGGCGCAGATACGCAGTATTTT. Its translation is CASSGQVWQGADTQYF.

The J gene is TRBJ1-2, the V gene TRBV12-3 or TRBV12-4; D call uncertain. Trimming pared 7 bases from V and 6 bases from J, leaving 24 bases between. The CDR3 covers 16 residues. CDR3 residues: CASTLSPPLGSNGYTF. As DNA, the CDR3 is TGTGCCAGCACCTTAAGTCCCCCGCTGGGAAGCAATGGCTACACCTTC.

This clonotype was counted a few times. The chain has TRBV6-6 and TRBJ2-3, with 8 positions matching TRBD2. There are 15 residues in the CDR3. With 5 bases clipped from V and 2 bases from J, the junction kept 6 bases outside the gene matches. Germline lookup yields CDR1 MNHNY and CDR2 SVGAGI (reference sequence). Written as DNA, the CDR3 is TGTGCCAGCAGTAGCCTGGGACTAGTCACAGATACGCAGTATTTT. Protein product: CASSSLGLVTDTQYF.

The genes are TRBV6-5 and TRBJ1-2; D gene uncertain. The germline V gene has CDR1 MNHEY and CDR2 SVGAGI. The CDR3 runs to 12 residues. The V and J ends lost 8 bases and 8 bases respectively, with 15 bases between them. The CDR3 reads CASLTWARGYTF. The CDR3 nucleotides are TGTGCCAGCCTCACTTGGGCGAGGGGCTACACCTTC.

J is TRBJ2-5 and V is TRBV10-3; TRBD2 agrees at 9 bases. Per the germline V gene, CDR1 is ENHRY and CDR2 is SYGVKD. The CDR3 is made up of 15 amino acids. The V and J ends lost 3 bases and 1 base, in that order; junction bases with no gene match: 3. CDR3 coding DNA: TGTGCCATCAGTGAAGCTAGCGGGATCCAAGAGACCCAGTACTTC. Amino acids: CAISEASGIQETQYF.

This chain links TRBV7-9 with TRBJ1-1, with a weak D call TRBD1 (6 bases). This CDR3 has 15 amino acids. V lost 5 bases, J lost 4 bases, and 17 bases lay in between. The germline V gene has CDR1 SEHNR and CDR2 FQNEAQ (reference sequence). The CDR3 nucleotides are TGTGCCAGCAGCCTCATCACCGGGGGCGTCACTGAAGCTTTCTTT. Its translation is CASSLITGGVTEAFF. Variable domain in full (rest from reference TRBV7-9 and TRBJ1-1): DTGVSQNPRHKITKRGQNVTFRCDPISEHNRLYWYRQTLGQGPEFLTYFQNEAQLEKSRLLSDRFSAERPKGSFSTLEIQRTEQGDSAMYLCASSLITGGVTEAFFGQGTRLTVV.

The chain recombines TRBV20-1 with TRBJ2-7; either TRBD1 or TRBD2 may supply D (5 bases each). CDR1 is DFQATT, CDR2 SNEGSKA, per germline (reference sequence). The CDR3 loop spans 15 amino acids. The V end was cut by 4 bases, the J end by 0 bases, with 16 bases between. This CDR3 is CSATHSGTISYEQYF. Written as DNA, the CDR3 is TGCAGTGCTACTCACTCCGGGACCATCTCCTACGAGCAGTACTTC.

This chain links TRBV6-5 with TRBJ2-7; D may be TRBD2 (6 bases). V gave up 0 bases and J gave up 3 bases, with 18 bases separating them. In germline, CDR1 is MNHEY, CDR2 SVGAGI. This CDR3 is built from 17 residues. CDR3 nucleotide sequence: TGTGCCAGCAGTTACTCGAATCAGCGGGCAGCGGGCTACGAGCAGTACTTC. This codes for CASSYSNQRAAGYEQYF.

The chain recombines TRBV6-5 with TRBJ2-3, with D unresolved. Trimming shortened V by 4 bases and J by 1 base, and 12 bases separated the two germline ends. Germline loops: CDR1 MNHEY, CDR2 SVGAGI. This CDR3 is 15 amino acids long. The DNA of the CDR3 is TGTGCCAGCAGTTCGAGCAGGAGACGCACAGATACGCAGTATTTT. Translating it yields CASSSSRRRTDTQYF.

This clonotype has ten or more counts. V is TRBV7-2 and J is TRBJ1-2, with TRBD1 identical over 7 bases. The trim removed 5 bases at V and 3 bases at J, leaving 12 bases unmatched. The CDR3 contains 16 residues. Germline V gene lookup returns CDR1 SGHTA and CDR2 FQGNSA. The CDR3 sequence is CASSPGQASFDYGYTF. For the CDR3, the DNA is TGTGCCAGCAGCCCCGGACAGGCCTCATTTGACTATGGCTACACCTTC. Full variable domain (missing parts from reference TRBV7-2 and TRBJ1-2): GAGVSQSPSNKVTEKGKDVELRCDPISGHTALYWYRQSLGQGLEFLIYFQGNSAPDKSGLPSDRFSAERTGGSVSTLTIQRTQQEDSAVYLCASSPGQASFDYGYTFGSGTRLTVV.

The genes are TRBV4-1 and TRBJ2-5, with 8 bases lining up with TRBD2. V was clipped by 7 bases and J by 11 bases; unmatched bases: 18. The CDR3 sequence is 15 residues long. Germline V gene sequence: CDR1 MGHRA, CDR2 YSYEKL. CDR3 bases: TGCGCCAGCACCGGGGGCGGGAGGAGGGACAATGAGCAGTACTTC. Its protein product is CASTGGGRRDNEQYF.

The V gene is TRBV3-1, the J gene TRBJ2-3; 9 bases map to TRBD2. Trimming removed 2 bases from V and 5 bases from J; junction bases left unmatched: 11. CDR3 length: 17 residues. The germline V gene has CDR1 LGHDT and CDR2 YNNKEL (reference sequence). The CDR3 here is CASSQTVAGGPGDTQYF. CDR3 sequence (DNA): TGTGCCAGCAGCCAAACGGTGGCGGGAGGGCCGGGAGATACGCAGTATTTT.

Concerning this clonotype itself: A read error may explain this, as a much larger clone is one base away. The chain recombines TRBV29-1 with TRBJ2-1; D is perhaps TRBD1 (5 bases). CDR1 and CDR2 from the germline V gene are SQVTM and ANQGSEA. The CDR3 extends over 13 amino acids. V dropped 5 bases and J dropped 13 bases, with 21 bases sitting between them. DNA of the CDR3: TGCAGCGTTCTCCCGGCAGGGTTGGAGACCCAGTTCTTC. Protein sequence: CSVLPAGLETQFF.

Here the CDR3 reads CAWSVTVHQPQHF. The CDR3 region has the DNA TGTGCCTGGAGTGTAACGGTCCATCAGCCCCAGCATTTT. V is TRBV30 and J is TRBJ1-5; D unclear. Germline V lookup: CDR1 GTSNPN, CDR2 SVGIG (reference sequence). Trimming took off 0 bases at V and 5 bases at J, with 8 bases between the two ends. The CDR3 has 13 amino acids.

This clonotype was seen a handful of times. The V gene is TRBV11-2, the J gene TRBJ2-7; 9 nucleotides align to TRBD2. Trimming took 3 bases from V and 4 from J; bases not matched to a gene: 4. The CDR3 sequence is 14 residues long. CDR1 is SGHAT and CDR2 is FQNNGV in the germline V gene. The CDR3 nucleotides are TGTGCCAGCAGCTTTGGGACTAGCAGATACGAGCAGTACTTC. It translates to CASSFGTSRYEQYF. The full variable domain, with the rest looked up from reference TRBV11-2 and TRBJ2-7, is EAGVAQSPRYKIIEKRQSVAFWCNPISGHATLYWYQQILGQGPKLLIQFQNNGVVDDSQLPKDRFSAERLKGVDSTLKIQPAKLEDSAVYLCASSFGTSRYEQYFGPGTRLTVT.

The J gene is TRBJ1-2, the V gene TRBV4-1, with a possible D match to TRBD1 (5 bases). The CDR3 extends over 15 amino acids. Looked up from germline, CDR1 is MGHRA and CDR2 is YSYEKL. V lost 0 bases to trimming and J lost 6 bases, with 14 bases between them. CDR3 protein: CASSQDQRGVNGYTF. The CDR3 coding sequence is TGCGCCAGCAGCCAAGATCAGAGAGGGGTAAATGGCTACACCTTC.